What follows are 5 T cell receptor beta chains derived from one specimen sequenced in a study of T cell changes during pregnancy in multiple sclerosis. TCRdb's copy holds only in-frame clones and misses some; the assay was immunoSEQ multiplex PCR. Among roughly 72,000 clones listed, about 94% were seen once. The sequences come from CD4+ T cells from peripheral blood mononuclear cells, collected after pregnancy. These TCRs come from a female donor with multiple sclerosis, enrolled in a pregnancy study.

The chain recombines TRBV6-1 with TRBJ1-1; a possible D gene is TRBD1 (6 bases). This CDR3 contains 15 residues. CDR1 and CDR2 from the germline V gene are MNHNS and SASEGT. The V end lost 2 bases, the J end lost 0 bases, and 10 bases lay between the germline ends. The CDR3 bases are TGTGCCAGCAGTGAACCGAGGGACATGAACACTGAAGCTTTCTTT. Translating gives CASSEPRDMNTEAFF.

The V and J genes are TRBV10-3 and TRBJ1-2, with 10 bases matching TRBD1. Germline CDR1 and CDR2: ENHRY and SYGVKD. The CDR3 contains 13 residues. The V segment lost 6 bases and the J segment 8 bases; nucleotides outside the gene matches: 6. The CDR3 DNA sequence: TGTGCCATCAGGGGACAGGGGTCTCAGGGCTACACCTTC. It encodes CAIRGQGSQGYTF.

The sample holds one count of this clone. CDR3 amino acids: CASSGGPQGAYEQYF. The CDR3 DNA follows: TGTGCCAGTAGTGGAGGACCACAGGGGGCGTACGAGCAGTACTTC. This chain uses TRBV19 with TRBJ2-7, with 9 bases aligning to TRBD1. V shed 5 bases, J shed 4 bases, and the junction held 9 bases outside the gene matches. Germline V CDR1 and CDR2: LNHDA, SQIVND (reference sequence). The CDR3 is made up of 15 amino acids.

The CDR3 protein is CASSGQGGNSPLHF. The DNA of the CDR3 is TGTGCCAGCAGTGGACAGGGAGGTAATTCACCCCTCCACTTT. The V call is TRBV6-5, the J call TRBJ1-6, with 8 bases identical to TRBD1. Germline V gene data show CDR1 as MNHEY and CDR2 as SVGAGI. The V segment lost 5 bases and the J segment 6 bases; nucleotides outside the gene matches: 3. The CDR3 runs to 14 residues.

The CDR3 spells CASSLEPRGGQFF. The CDR3 DNA sequence: TGTGCCAGCAGCTTAGAGCCCCGAGGGGGGCAGTTCTTC. The V gene is TRBV11-3, the J gene TRBJ2-1; D might be TRBD1 (6 bases). The CDR3 runs to 13 residues. Trimming left V 0 bases short and J 12 bases short, with 12 bases between. Germline CDR1 is SGHNT and CDR2 is YENEEA.